The source of this T cell receptor beta chain is a study of OX40 agonist ivuxolimab in advanced cancers. The wider study: Patients were dosed intravenously with ivuxolimab at 0.01 to 10 mg/kg every 2 weeks. Prior therapy, whether anti-PD-1, anti-PD-L1 or anti-CTLA-4, was allowed, and 35% to 40% had some. Dose-escalation patients had hepatocellular carcinoma, melanoma, renal cell or head and neck cancer. The study, taken as a whole, reports: Specificity for antigen went undetermined in the expanded peripheral T cells.

The germline CDR1 and CDR2 sequences are SNHLY and FYNNEI. The CDR3 has 12 amino acids. Only one count was recorded for this clone. Its antigen remains unidentified. Clones were sequenced by immunoSEQ multiplex PCR, and TCRdb holds only the in-frame ones, with some missing. The sample carries 40,000 to 55,000 clones, 88% recorded once. The sample here was CD4+ or CD8+ T cells sorted from blood, taken in a trial of the OX40 agonist ivuxolimab. The source is an adult with an advanced solid tumor such as melanoma, head and neck, liver or kidney cancer. The chain links TRBV2 to TRBJ2-5; 7 bases align to TRBD2. The J call may be mistaken, given a closer DNA end match to TRBJ2-7. The CDR3 nucleotides are TGTGCCAGCAGTTGGACTAGTTACGAGCAGTACTTC. It encodes CASSWTSYEQYF.